This record covers a single T cell receptor (beta chain). Its antigen is currently not known. No much larger clone exists at a distance of one base, and base qualities are not known. Receptors were amplified or captured by the immunoSEQ multiplex PCR assay. The source study handled its data this way. A statistical classification framework was built to diagnose cytomegalovirus status from the catalog of TCR beta chain sequences. TCRdb re-hosts the immuneACCESS table, in-frame sequences only. Its copies lack some clones; in the studies checked, an unresolved V gene accounts for under half of them, and the cause for the rest is not known. V, J and clone size were drawn from that table, and D and trimming were deduced from the DNA. For this sample there are about 110,000 clones; nearly 97% appear just once. 0.67% of the sample is taken by the ten largest. Donors formed part of the validation cohort, which comprised some 120 subjects and was distinct from the first cohort of under 800 subjects.

This specimen comes from a study of cytomegalovirus exposure and HLA in healthy donors (dated by TCRdb to 2017 to 2019). About the study as a whole: According to a later analysis, the 100 to 150 validation repertoires were produced on the same platform as the 600 to 850 repertoires of the first cohort. Besides the first cohort of around 670 subjects, a separate validation cohort made up of over 100 different subjects was used. The study aimed to test whether signatures of past pathogen exposure could be identified by cataloging public T cell receptors. High-throughput TCR immunosequencing, statistical association of individual TCRs with disease status, and machine learning were combined to predict cytomegalovirus infection status. Overall results and qualifications from the work: A later analysis found that TCRs clustered in the first cohort also tended to co-occur in the 120 validation repertoires, with 94% of cluster scores above 0. In the study, approximately 160 TCR beta chains were listed as associated with cytomegalovirus. Across donors, most TCR sequences were observed very rarely, whereas some public TCRs were present in many individuals. Three of the identified cytomegalovirus-associated TCR beta chains were confirmed in vitro to be specific for cytomegalovirus antigens. A later analysis had no HLA typing for the validation cohort, so co-occurrence there was scored across all 110 or so repertoires. Cytomegalovirus status was reported to be diagnosed by the classifier with high specificity and sensitivity in both the original and validation cohorts. According to the authors, the approach could potentially be generalized to other disease states and immunological phenotypes.

The CDR3 covers 16 residues, taking in both the cysteine and the phenylalanine. Kept here is only the CDR3 DNA, which spans 48 bases and is read in frame from base 1. V is shortened by 0 bases, J by 3 bases, and the region joining them spans 18 bases. Via the germline V gene (reference sequence), CDR1 is GTSNPN and CDR2 SVGIG. Material: PBMCs. The chain joins TRBV30 to TRBJ2-7, and perhaps TRBD1 as D gene, on 6 matching bases. The receptor's source is a woman aged 18-29 years in good health and CMV-seronegative. DNA sequence: TGTGCCTGGAGTGTAAAGGTAGGGGGACGTTGCTACGAGCAGTACTTC. It is translated as CAWSVKVGGRCYEQYF.